A selection of T cell receptor beta chains follows, all from one sample in a study of T cells in Graves' hyperthyroidism and ophthalmopathy. One entry per CDR3 protein, called by TCRdb with MiXCR from the multiplex PCR reads. Of 500,000 to 600,000 distinct CDR3 sequences in the sample, over 35% were seen once. The material sequenced was peripheral blood or thyroid tissue (not recorded which). These TCRs come from an adult woman with Graves' disease, either hyperthyroidism or ophthalmopathy (not recorded which). Both conserved end residues are part of each CDR3. D genes are given only for firm matches. The size of a clone is reported for some rows only, either as once, few or many, or as a class for expanded clones.

j_call: TRBJ2-7
clone_size: .
d_call: TRBD1
v_call: TRBV18
cdr3_nt: TGTGCCAGCTCACGACAGGGGGCGTTGTACGAGCAGTACTTC
cdr3_aa: CASSRQGALYEQYF

j_call: TRBJ1-2
clone_size: .
d_call: TRBD1
v_call: TRBV15
cdr3_nt: TGTGCCACCAGCAGAAGACAGGGAAATAACTATGGCTACACCTTC
cdr3_aa: CATSRRQGNNYGYTF

j_call: TRBJ2-7
clone_size: many
d_call: .
v_call: TRBV11-2
cdr3_nt: TGTGCCAGCAGCCCTGGGGCTTACGAGCAGTACTTC
cdr3_aa: CASSPGAYEQYF

j_call: TRBJ2-3
clone_size: .
d_call: .
v_call: TRBV25-1
cdr3_nt: TGTGCCAGCAGTTTAAGGGTGAAAGATACGCAGTATTTT
cdr3_aa: CASSLRVKDTQYF

j_call: TRBJ2-5
clone_size: many
d_call: .
v_call: TRBV9
cdr3_nt: TGTGCCAGCAGCGTAGCGGGAGAAGAGACCCAGTACTTC
cdr3_aa: CASSVAGEETQYF

j_call: TRBJ2-7
clone_size: many
d_call: TRBD2
v_call: TRBV19
cdr3_nt: TGTGCCAGTAGTCATCGAGCGGGAGAGACGCTCTACGAGCAGTACTTC
cdr3_aa: CASSHRAGETLYEQYF

j_call: TRBJ2-7
clone_size: few
d_call: .
v_call: TRBV20-1
cdr3_nt: TGCAGTGCTAGGGACAGCACCTACGAGCAGTACTTC
cdr3_aa: CSARDSTYEQYF

j_call: TRBJ1-1
clone_size: many
d_call: .
v_call: TRBV20-1
cdr3_nt: TGCAGTGCTCAAAGGGGCAGGGGAAAGTTATCGGGCACTGAAGCTTTCTTT
cdr3_aa: CSAQRGRGKLSGTEAFF

j_call: TRBJ2-2
clone_size: few
d_call: TRBD1
v_call: TRBV7-3
cdr3_nt: TGTGCCACCACAAGACAGGGGATGGGCGGGGAGCTGTTTTTT
cdr3_aa: CATTRQGMGGELFF

j_call: TRBJ2-2
clone_size: .
d_call: TRBD1
v_call: TRBV10-3
cdr3_nt: TGTGCCATCAGTCGACAGGGTGGCACCGGGGAGCTGTTTTTT
cdr3_aa: CAISRQGGTGELFF

j_call: TRBJ1-2
clone_size: .
d_call: .
v_call: TRBV6-1
cdr3_nt: TGTGCCAGCAGGGGAGGGTCCTCCTATGGCTACACCTTC
cdr3_aa: CASRGGSSYGYTF

j_call: TRBJ1-5
clone_size: .
d_call: .
v_call: TRBV6-1
cdr3_nt: TGTGCCAGCAGTTACGCAGGGAATAGCAATCAGCCCCAGCATTTT
cdr3_aa: CASSYAGNSNQPQHF

j_call: TRBJ2-5
clone_size: many
d_call: .
v_call: TRBV29-1
cdr3_nt: TGCAGCGTTGAAGATAAAGGGAACCAAGAGACCCAGTACTTC
cdr3_aa: CSVEDKGNQETQYF

j_call: TRBJ2-5
clone_size: .
d_call: .
v_call: TRBV9
cdr3_nt: TGTGCCAGCAGCTCCGGGACGGTAGGAGAGACCCAGTACTTC
cdr3_aa: CASSSGTVGETQYF

j_call: TRBJ1-4
clone_size: many
d_call: .
v_call: TRBV19
cdr3_nt: TGTGCCAGTAGTAAGGGCAGGGTCGGTGAAAAACTGTTTTTT
cdr3_aa: CASSKGRVGEKLFF

j_call: TRBJ1-6
clone_size: few
d_call: .
v_call: TRBV7-2
cdr3_nt: TGTGCCAGCAGCTCTACGGGGCGATCACCCCTCCACTTT
cdr3_aa: CASSSTGRSPLHF

j_call: TRBJ1-2
clone_size: few
d_call: .
v_call: TRBV20-1
cdr3_nt: TGCAGTGCTCAGACGGAGGCTGGCTACACCTTC
cdr3_aa: CSAQTEAGYTF

j_call: TRBJ2-7
clone_size: .
d_call: .
v_call: TRBV7-2
cdr3_nt: TGTGCCAGCAGTGCGGGGGCAGGAAAAGATCGAGCCTACGAGCAGTACTTC
cdr3_aa: CASSAGAGKDRAYEQYF

j_call: TRBJ2-7
clone_size: many
d_call: TRBD2
v_call: TRBV20-1
cdr3_nt: TGCAGTGCCCCGGAGGTAGCGGGCCAATCCTACGAGCAGTACTTC
cdr3_aa: CSAPEVAGQSYEQYF

j_call: TRBJ1-6
clone_size: few
d_call: .
v_call: TRBV7-3
cdr3_nt: TGTGCCAGCACCGAGCGGGGCCCGAATTCACCCCTCCACTTT
cdr3_aa: CASTERGPNSPLHF

j_call: TRBJ2-7
clone_size: .
d_call: .
v_call: TRBV7-9
cdr3_nt: TGTGCCAGCAGCCCCCCGGGGCCTGCCGAGCAGTACTTC
cdr3_aa: CASSPPGPAEQYF

j_call: TRBJ2-7
clone_size: .
d_call: .
v_call: TRBV29-1
cdr3_nt: TGCAGCGTTGAAGATCGTGACCTCTACGAGCAGTACTTC
cdr3_aa: CSVEDRDLYEQYF

j_call: TRBJ2-2
clone_size: .
d_call: TRBD1
v_call: TRBV7-2
cdr3_nt: TGTGCCAGCAGCTTATTGTACAGGGGGCGTAGCGGGGAGCTGTTTTTT
cdr3_aa: CASSLLYRGRSGELFF

j_call: TRBJ2-7
clone_size: .
d_call: .
v_call: TRBV20-1
cdr3_nt: TGCAGTGCTAGAGGGTCAGCGGATTACGAGCAGTACTTC
cdr3_aa: CSARGSADYEQYF

j_call: TRBJ1-2
clone_size: .
d_call: .
v_call: TRBV28
cdr3_nt: TGTGCCAGCAGAAGATTCAACTATGGCTACACCTTC
cdr3_aa: CASRRFNYGYTF

j_call: TRBJ2-5
clone_size: .
d_call: TRBD2
v_call: TRBV20-1
cdr3_nt: TGCAGTGCTAGAGCCGGGAGGGCCTCGTGGGACCAAGAGACCCAGTACTTC
cdr3_aa: CSARAGRASWDQETQYF

j_call: TRBJ1-3
clone_size: many
d_call: .
v_call: TRBV5-5
cdr3_nt: TGTGCCAGCAGCTTGGACACCTTCTCTGGAAACACCATATATTTT
cdr3_aa: CASSLDTFSGNTIYF

j_call: TRBJ2-2
clone_size: .
d_call: TRBD2
v_call: TRBV20-1
cdr3_nt: TGCAGTGCTAGTGATAGCGGGAGCCGGACCGGGGAGCTGTTTTTT
cdr3_aa: CSASDSGSRTGELFF

j_call: TRBJ1-4
clone_size: .
d_call: .
v_call: TRBV2
cdr3_nt: TGTGCCAGCAGTGAAACTCATGAAAAACTGTTTTTT
cdr3_aa: CASSETHEKLFF

j_call: TRBJ2-1
clone_size: .
d_call: .
v_call: TRBV7-6
cdr3_nt: TGTGCCCGCAGCAGAGCCCTTAAGAATGAGCAGTTCTTC
cdr3_aa: CARSRALKNEQFF

j_call: TRBJ2-7
clone_size: .
d_call: TRBD2
v_call: TRBV27
cdr3_nt: TGTGCCAGCAGTCTGTATGGGACTAGCGGGAAGCAGTACTTC
cdr3_aa: CASSLYGTSGKQYF

j_call: TRBJ2-7
clone_size: many
d_call: .
v_call: TRBV29-1
cdr3_nt: TGCAGCGTTGCGGGCCAAAAGAGGGGCGAGCAGTACTTC
cdr3_aa: CSVAGQKRGEQYF

j_call: TRBJ1-2
clone_size: .
d_call: .
v_call: TRBV19
cdr3_nt: TGTGCCAGTAGTATAAACCTGGACAGATACTATGGCTACACCTTC
cdr3_aa: CASSINLDRYYGYTF

j_call: TRBJ2-7
clone_size: few
d_call: .
v_call: TRBV2
cdr3_nt: TGTGCCAGCAGTCCCTTAGCTTACGAGCAGTACTTC
cdr3_aa: CASSPLAYEQYF

j_call: TRBJ1-6
clone_size: .
d_call: .
v_call: TRBV29-1
cdr3_nt: TGCAGCTTAGGAGGGTTGGCTTCACCCCTCCACTTT
cdr3_aa: CSLGGLASPLHF

j_call: TRBJ2-2
clone_size: .
d_call: .
v_call: TRBV7-9
cdr3_nt: TGTGCCAGCAGCTTAGCCAATACGATCACCGGGGAGCTGTTTTTT
cdr3_aa: CASSLANTITGELFF

j_call: TRBJ2-2
clone_size: .
d_call: .
v_call: TRBV10-3
cdr3_nt: TGTGCCATCAAAACCTCTCAAGGGGGAAACACCGGGGAGCTGTTTTTT
cdr3_aa: CAIKTSQGGNTGELFF

j_call: TRBJ1-1
clone_size: .
d_call: .
v_call: TRBV7-8
cdr3_nt: TGTGCCAGCAGCTTTAACAGGCTTAACACTGAAGCTTTCTTT
cdr3_aa: CASSFNRLNTEAFF

j_call: TRBJ2-1
clone_size: .
d_call: TRBD2
v_call: TRBV29-1
cdr3_nt: TGCAGCGTTATCACTAGCGGGAGTGGCTATGAGCAGTTCTTC
cdr3_aa: CSVITSGSGYEQFF

j_call: TRBJ1-1
clone_size: .
d_call: .
v_call: TRBV7-9
cdr3_nt: TGTGCCAGCAGAAGGGCTGAGGGATGGACTGAAGCTTTCTTT
cdr3_aa: CASRRAEGWTEAFF

j_call: TRBJ2-6
clone_size: many
d_call: .
v_call: TRBV20-1
cdr3_nt: TGCAGTGCTAGAGCCGAAAGGGTTTTTGGGGCCAACGTCCTGACTTTC
cdr3_aa: CSARAERVFGANVLTF

j_call: TRBJ2-2
clone_size: .
d_call: .
v_call: TRBV5-4
cdr3_nt: TGTGCCAGCAGCCCGACGGCCCCCGGGGAGCTGTTTTTT
cdr3_aa: CASSPTAPGELFF